This T cell receptor (beta chain) was observed in a study of monozygotic twins with cystic fibrosis. Study-level points and caveats: Median Simpson clonality of about 0.01 suggested naive T cells predominated. Age, concordance and disease severity did not associate with shared CDR3 numbers. Nucleotide-identical clonotype sharing was significantly higher within monozygotic CF twin pairs than between unrelated CF individuals.

Germline CDR1 is SGDLS and CDR2 is YYNGEE. The CDR3 totals 18 residues. Trimming removed 4 bases from V and 0 bases from J; junction bases left unmatched: 8. TCRdb's table, derived via immunoSEQ multiplex PCR, lists solely in-frame clones and lacks some. In the table there are 30,000 or so clones, under 70% of which are singletons. On this clone itself: The antigen is not known.

The rearrangement links TRBV9 to TRBJ2-3, with 13 bases that match TRBD2. The sample was blood. The receptor was isolated from a girl under 18 with cystic fibrosis. The CDR3 protein is CASSKYGTSGTSTDTQYF. CDR3 DNA sequence: TGTGCCAGCAGCAAATATGGGACTAGCGGGACTAGCACAGATACGCAGTATTTT.